The 23 T cell receptor beta chains given below trace back to one sample, sequenced in a study of blood T cell repertoires in COVID-19. This table comes from immunoSEQ multiplex PCR, and its TCRdb copy is limited to in-frame clones, with some not included. The sample contains approximately 110,000 clones, 80% to 90% of which appear only once. The sample was peripheral blood. The source of these receptors is a human donor in a cohort sampled during active COVID-19.

The chain has TRBV11-3 and TRBJ2-3; tentative D call: TRBD2 (5 bases). Per the germline V gene, CDR1 is SGHNT and CDR2 is YENEEA. The CDR3 contains 16 residues. The V and J ends lost 1 base and 4 bases respectively, with 15 bases between them. As DNA, the CDR3 is TGTGCCAGCAGCTTAGCAGGCACCAGGAGGTCAGATACGCAGTATTTT. Its translation: CASSLAGTRRSDTQYF. The variable domain in full, completed from reference TRBV11-3 and TRBJ2-3, reads EAGVVQSPRYKIIEKKQPVAFWCNPISGHNTLYWYLQNLGQGPELLIRYENEEAVDDSQLPKDRFSAERLKGVDSTLKIQPAELGDSAVYLCASSLAGTRRSDTQYFGPGTRLTVL.

The V call is TRBV6-6, the J call TRBJ1-2; D is perhaps TRBD1 (6 bases). V was trimmed by 4 bases and J by 4 bases, leaving 13 bases between them. The germline V gene encodes CDR1 MNHNY and CDR2 SVGAGI (reference sequence). CDR3 length: 14 residues. The CDR3: CASSSRTAFYGYTF. In DNA, the CDR3 is TGTGCCAGCAGTTCCAGGACAGCGTTCTATGGCTACACCTTC.

The DNA of the CDR3 is TGTGCTAGTGGTTTGGGACAGGGGTTTGAAGCTTTCTTT. Translating it yields CASGLGQGFEAFF. V gene TRBV12-5 combines with J gene TRBJ1-1; 8 nucleotides match TRBD1. In germline, CDR1 is LGHNT, CDR2 FRNRAP. Trimming took 1 base from V and 7 from J; bases not matched to a gene: 2. The CDR3 sequence is 13 residues long.

This chain links TRBV9 with TRBJ1-6; D unclear. V was shortened by 0 bases and J by 9 bases, with 13 bases between the two germline ends. CDR3 length: 15 amino acids. Germline values: CDR1 SGDLS, CDR2 YYNGEE. The CDR3: CASSVGAGYSSPLHF. The CDR3 nucleotides are TGTGCCAGCAGCGTAGGGGCAGGATATTCTTCACCCCTCCACTTT.

The genes are TRBV4-2 and TRBJ1-4; D not resolved. Trimming took 5 bases from V and 7 from J, leaving 14 bases between them. Germline CDR1 reads LGHNA; CDR2 reads YNFKEQ. CDR3 length: 14 amino acids. The CDR3 nucleotides are TGTGCCAGCAGCGAACATAGGAGGAGTGAAAAACTGTTTTTT. Residues: CASSEHRRSEKLFF.

The genes are TRBV3-1 (or the pseudogene TRBV3-2) and TRBJ1-1, with D perhaps TRBD1 (6 bases). The CDR3 is 14 amino acids. The germline V and J ends were trimmed by 5 bases and 4 bases, with 14 bases remaining between them. Germline values: CDR1 LGHDT, CDR2 YNNKEL (reference sequence). The CDR3 DNA follows: TGTGCCAGCAGCTCGGTCCACAGGGTCACTGAAGCTTTCTTT. Encoded protein: CASSSVHRVTEAFF.

The chain joins TRBV5-6 to TRBJ2-5; D is perhaps TRBD2 (5 bases). Looked up from germline, CDR1 is SGHDT and CDR2 is YYEEEE. CDR3 length: 14 residues. V gave up 1 base and J gave up 4 bases, with 11 bases separating them. In nucleotides, the CDR3 is TGTGCCAGCAGCTTGTTGTCCGGGGTAGAGACCCAGTACTTC. Translating gives CASSLLSGVETQYF.

The chain is built from TRBV9 and TRBJ1-4; D uncertain. The CDR3 covers 15 residues. V was shortened by 3 bases and J by 5 bases, with 14 bases between the two germline ends. In germline, CDR1 is SGDLS, CDR2 YYNGEE. The chain's CDR3 is CASSGHGRQNEKLFF. The CDR3 bases are TGTGCCAGCAGCGGACACGGCAGGCAGAATGAAAAACTGTTTTTT.

For the CDR3, the DNA is TGTGCCAGTAGTATCGGGGGGGTCCAAGAGACCCAGTACTTC. Protein sequence: CASSIGGVQETQYF. The chain combines TRBV19 with TRBJ2-5, with 8 bases matching TRBD2. There are 14 residues in the CDR3. The germline CDR1 and CDR2 sequences are LNHDA and SQIVND (reference sequence). The J segment lost 1 base and the V segment lost 3 bases, leaving 1 base of the junction unmatched.

The chain employs TRBV9 and TRBJ2-7; possibly TRBD2 for D (6 bases). Between the trimmed V and J ends, which lost 2 bases and 7 bases, there was a span of 13 bases. The CDR3 sequence is 13 residues long. Germline lookup yields CDR1 SGDLS and CDR2 YYNGEE. The CDR3 loop is CASSVSRDSEQYF. CDR3 coding DNA: TGTGCCAGCAGCGTTTCCCGGGACTCAGAGCAGTACTTC.

This chain uses TRBV11-2 with TRBJ2-5; 7 nucleotides align to TRBD1. This CDR3 has 15 amino acids. J gave up 2 bases and V 4 bases, and 7 bases lay outside the gene matches. Germline V gives CDR1 SGHAT, CDR2 FQNNGV. CDR3 protein: CASSSGTVTQETQYF. For the CDR3, the DNA is TGTGCCAGCAGCTCCGGGACAGTAACTCAAGAGACCCAGTACTTC.

The CDR3 DNA follows: TGTGCCATCAGTGAGTCCACAGGGAGCAATCAGCCCCAGCATTTT. Translating gives CAISESTGSNQPQHF. The chain is built from TRBV10-3 and TRBJ1-5; tentative D call: TRBD1 (6 bases). The germline V and J ends were trimmed by 0 bases and 1 base, with 7 bases remaining between them. Germline loops: CDR1 ENHRY, CDR2 SYGVKD. The CDR3 totals 15 residues.

This chain uses TRBV3-1 (or the pseudogene TRBV3-2) with TRBJ2-2; D remains unclear. The CDR3 length is 16 residues. CDR1 is LGHDT and CDR2 is YNNKEL in the germline V gene (reference sequence). V lost 6 bases, J lost 5 bases, and 19 bases lay in between. The CDR3 loop is CASRPAEKLSTGELFF. For the CDR3, the DNA is TGTGCCAGCAGACCTGCGGAAAAACTTTCGACCGGGGAGCTGTTTTTT.

In DNA, the CDR3 is TGTGCCAGCAGTCCTATCGGGGGGCCCGGGGAGCTGTTTTTT. This gives the protein CASSPIGGPGELFF. This sequence joins TRBV27 and TRBJ2-2, with a weak D call TRBD2 (7 bases). Germline CDR1 and CDR2: MNHEY and SMNVEV (reference sequence). V was trimmed by 5 bases and J by 6 bases, leaving 13 bases between them. The CDR3 length is 14 residues.

The V and J genes are TRBV19 and TRBJ1-3; 7 bases map to TRBD1. The CDR3 consists of 16 residues. Trimming at V came to 2 bases and at J to 3 bases, leaving 7 bases not matched to a gene. Germline CDR1 LNHDA, CDR2 SQIVND (reference sequence). The CDR3 DNA sequence: TGTGCCAGTAGTATAAGCACAGGGGAGGATGGAAACACCATATATTTT. Translated, it gives CASSISTGEDGNTIYF.

The chain is built from TRBV2 and TRBJ1-2, with D possibly matching TRBD1 (6 bases). With 5 bases removed from V and 3 bases from J, the gap between germline ends came to 22 bases. Germline values: CDR1 SNHLY, CDR2 FYNNEI. This CDR3 contains 17 residues. As DNA, the CDR3 is TGTGCCAGCAGTCGTACACCCGACAGGAGTCATGACTATGGCTACACCTTC. Protein product: CASSRTPDRSHDYGYTF.

The chain couples TRBV7-2 to TRBJ1-2; TRBD1 might be the D (6 bases). Trimming cost V 3 bases and J 8 bases, with 13 bases left between them. This CDR3 contains 13 residues. Germline V CDR1 and CDR2: SGHTA, FQGNSA. CDR3 residues: CASSLDSSLGYTF. CDR3 DNA sequence: TGTGCCAGCAGCTTGGACAGCTCCCTAGGCTACACCTTC.

The chain combines TRBV6-2 or TRBV6-3 with TRBJ1-5; perhaps TRBD1 as D (6 bases). Germline CDR1 is MNHEY and CDR2 is SVGEGT. V lost 5 bases and J lost 0, with 11 bases in between. This CDR3 is 15 amino acids long. The CDR3 nucleotides read TGTGCCAGCAGTAATACAGGGAGTAGCAATCAGCCCCAGCATTTT. Amino acid sequence: CASSNTGSSNQPQHF.

This chain joins TRBV9 and TRBJ1-2; TRBD1 is a possible D gene (5 bases). V lost 0 bases, J lost 5 bases, and 11 bases lay in between. There are 14 residues in the CDR3. Germline V CDR1 and CDR2: SGDLS, YYNGEE. CDR3 DNA sequence: TGTGCCAGCAGCGTAGAGGGGCTGGGGTATGGCTACACCTTC. As protein: CASSVEGLGYGYTF.

The chain joins TRBV11-1 to TRBJ1-2, with 7 bases lining up with TRBD1. The V segment lost 3 bases and the J segment 6 bases; nucleotides outside the gene matches: 1. This CDR3 comprises 12 residues. Germline-derived CDR1 and CDR2 are SGHAT and FQDESV (reference sequence). CDR3 DNA: TGTGCCAGCAGCTTCAGGGGGGATGGCTACACCTTC. Its protein is CASSFRGDGYTF.

The rearrangement joins TRBV6-1 to TRBJ2-1; D is unclear. The CDR3 loop spans 14 amino acids. V lost 2 bases to trimming and J lost 8 bases, with 13 bases between them. Germline CDR1 and CDR2: MNHNS and SASEGT. CDR3 amino acids: CASSETRSTYEQFF. DNA of the CDR3: TGTGCCAGCAGTGAAACGAGGTCGACTTATGAGCAGTTCTTC.

The chain links TRBV10-3 to TRBJ2-3, with 7 bases matching TRBD2. CDR1 and CDR2 (germline): ENHRY, SYGVKD. The CDR3 has 15 amino acids. J was trimmed by 2 bases and V by 0 bases; bases with no gene match: 2. Here the CDR3 reads CAISESSGYTDTQYF. Written as DNA, the CDR3 is TGTGCCATCAGTGAGTCTAGCGGGTACACAGATACGCAGTATTTT.

The chain has TRBV2 and TRBJ2-2; 11 nucleotides line up with TRBD2. Trimming took 5 bases from V and 5 from J; bases not matched to a gene: 4. Per the germline V gene, CDR1 is SNHLY and CDR2 is FYNNEI. This CDR3 is built from 15 residues. The CDR3 DNA is TGTGCCAGCAGTCCGGGACTAGCGGAAACCGGGGAGCTGTTTTTT. It yields the protein CASSPGLAETGELFF.